The 3 T cell receptor beta chains presented below share a single source sample, sequenced in a study of blood T cell repertoires in COVID-19. Sequenced by immunoSEQ multiplex PCR; TCRdb stores in-frame clones only, minus some. The table records roughly 220,000 clones, 80% of them present only once. Source material: peripheral blood. These receptors originate from a woman in her 70s with acute or convalescent COVID-19.

This chain joins TRBV30 and TRBJ1-2, with 9 nucleotides matching TRBD1. Germline CDR1 and CDR2: GTSNPN and SVGIG (reference sequence). The CDR3 is made up of 15 amino acids. V trimming: 4 bases; J trimming: 8 bases; junction bases outside the gene matches: 14. The DNA for the CDR3 is TGTGCCTGGAAGGGAGCCGGGACAGGGAGTAGGGGCTACACCTTC. Amino acid sequence: CAWKGAGTGSRGYTF.

The chain employs TRBV28 and TRBJ1-5, with D unresolved. Per germline, CDR1 MDHEN and CDR2 SYDVKM. This CDR3 is built from 16 residues. V was clipped by 3 bases and J by 2 bases, with 14 bases between them. DNA for the CDR3: TGTGCCAGCAGTTTCGGTCACCCCGGAGGCAATCAGCCCCAGCATTTT. Its translation: CASSFGHPGGNQPQHF.

The genes are TRBV3-1 (or the pseudogene TRBV3-2) and TRBJ2-1; 10 bases match TRBD2. CDR1 is LGHDT, CDR2 YNNKEL, per germline (reference sequence). This CDR3 has 18 residues. Trimming at V came to 0 bases and at J to 0 bases, leaving 5 bases not matched to a gene. CDR3 nucleotide sequence: TGTGCCAGCAGCCAAGAACTAGCGGGACTCCTCTCCTACAATGAGCAGTTCTTC. Its translation: CASSQELAGLLSYNEQFF.